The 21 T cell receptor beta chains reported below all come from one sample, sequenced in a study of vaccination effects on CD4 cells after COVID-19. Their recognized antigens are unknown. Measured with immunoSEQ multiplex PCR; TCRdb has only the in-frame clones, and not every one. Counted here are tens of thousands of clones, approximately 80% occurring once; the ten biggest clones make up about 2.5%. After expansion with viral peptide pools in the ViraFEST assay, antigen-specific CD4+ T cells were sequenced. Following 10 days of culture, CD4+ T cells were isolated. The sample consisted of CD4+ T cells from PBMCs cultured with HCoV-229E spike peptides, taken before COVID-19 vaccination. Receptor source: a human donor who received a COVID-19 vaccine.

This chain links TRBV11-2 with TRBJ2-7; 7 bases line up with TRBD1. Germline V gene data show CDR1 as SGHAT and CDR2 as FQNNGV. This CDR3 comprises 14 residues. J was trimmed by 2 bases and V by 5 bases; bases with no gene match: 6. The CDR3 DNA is TGTGCCAGCAGCCGAAACAGGGGACCCTACGAGCAGTACGTC. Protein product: CASSRNRGPYEQYV.

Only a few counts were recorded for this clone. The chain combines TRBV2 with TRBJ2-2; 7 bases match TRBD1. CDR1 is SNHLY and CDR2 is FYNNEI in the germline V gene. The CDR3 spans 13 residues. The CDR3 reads CASGQENTGELFF. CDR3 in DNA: TGTGCTTCCGGACAGGAGAACACCGGGGAGCTGTTTTTT.

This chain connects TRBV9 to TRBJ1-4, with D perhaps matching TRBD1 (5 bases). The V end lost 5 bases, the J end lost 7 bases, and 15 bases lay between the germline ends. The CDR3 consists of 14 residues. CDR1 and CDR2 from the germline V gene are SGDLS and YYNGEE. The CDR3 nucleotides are TGTGCCAGCAGTGGGGGTATGGGCGTTGAAAAACTGTTTTTT. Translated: CASSGGMGVEKLFF. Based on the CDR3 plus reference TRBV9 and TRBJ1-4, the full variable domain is DSGVTQTPKHLITATGQRVTLRCSPRSGDLSVYWYQQSLDQGLQFLIQYYNGEERAKGNILERFSAQQFPDLHSELNLSSLELGDSALYFCASSGGMGVEKLFFGSGTQLSVL.

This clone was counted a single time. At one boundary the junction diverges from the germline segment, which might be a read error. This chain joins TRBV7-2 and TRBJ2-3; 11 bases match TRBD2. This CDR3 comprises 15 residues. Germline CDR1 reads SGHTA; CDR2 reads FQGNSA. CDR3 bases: TGTGCCAGCAGCCTAGCGGGGGGCAACACAGATACGCAGTATTTT. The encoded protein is CASSLAGGNTDTQYF.

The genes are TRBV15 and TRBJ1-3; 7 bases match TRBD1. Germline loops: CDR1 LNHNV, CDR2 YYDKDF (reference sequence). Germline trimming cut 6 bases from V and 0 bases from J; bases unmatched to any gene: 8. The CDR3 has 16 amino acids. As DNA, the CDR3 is TGTGCCACCAGAAGGGACAGCACTCTCTCTGGAAACACCATATATTTT. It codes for CATRRDSTLSGNTIYF.

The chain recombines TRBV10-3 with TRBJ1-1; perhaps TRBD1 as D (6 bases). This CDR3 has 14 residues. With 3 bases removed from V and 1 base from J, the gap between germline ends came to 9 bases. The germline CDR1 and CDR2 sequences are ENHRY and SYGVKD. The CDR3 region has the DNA TGTGCCATCAGTGACTTGACAGGGAACACTGAAGCTTTCTTT. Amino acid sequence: CAISDLTGNTEAFF.

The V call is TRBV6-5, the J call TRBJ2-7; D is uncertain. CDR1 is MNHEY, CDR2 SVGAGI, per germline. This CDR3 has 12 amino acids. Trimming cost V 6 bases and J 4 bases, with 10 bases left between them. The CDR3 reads CASSSIGYEQYV. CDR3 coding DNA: TGTGCCAGCAGCTCGATCGGATACGAGCAGTACGTC.

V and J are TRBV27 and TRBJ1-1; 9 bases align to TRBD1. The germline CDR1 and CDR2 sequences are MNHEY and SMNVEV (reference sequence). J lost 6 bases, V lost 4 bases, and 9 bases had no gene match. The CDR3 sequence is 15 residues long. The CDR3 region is CASSSRTGVPPEAFF. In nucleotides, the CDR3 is TGTGCCAGCAGTTCCCGGACAGGGGTTCCCCCTGAAGCTTTCTTT.

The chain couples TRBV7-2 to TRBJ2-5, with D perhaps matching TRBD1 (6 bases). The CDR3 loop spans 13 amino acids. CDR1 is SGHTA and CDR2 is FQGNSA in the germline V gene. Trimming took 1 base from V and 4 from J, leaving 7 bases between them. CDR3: CASSLVGGETQYF. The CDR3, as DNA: TGTGCCAGCAGCTTAGTAGGGGGAGAGACCCAGTACTTC.

Written as DNA, the CDR3 is TGCGCCAGCAGCCAGGTGGGCACTAATGAAAAACTGTTTTTT. This gives the protein CASSQVGTNEKLFF. The chain carries TRBV4-1 and TRBJ1-4; D remains unclear. The CDR3 length is 14 residues. Trimming pared 3 bases from V and 2 bases from J, leaving 7 bases between. Germline V gene sequence: CDR1 MGHRA, CDR2 YSYEKL.

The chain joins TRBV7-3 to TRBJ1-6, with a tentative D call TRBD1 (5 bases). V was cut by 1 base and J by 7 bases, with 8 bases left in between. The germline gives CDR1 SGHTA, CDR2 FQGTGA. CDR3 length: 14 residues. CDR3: CASSLMRDNSPLHF. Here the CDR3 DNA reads TGTGCCAGCAGCTTAATGCGGGACAATTCACCCCTCCACTTT.

The CDR3 DNA is TGTGCCACCAGTGACTTTGCAAGGTCAGGGGGGTGGAACAATGAGCAGTTCTTC. Translated, it gives CATSDFARSGGWNNEQFF. The chain employs TRBV24-1 and TRBJ2-1; a weak D match, TRBD1 (7 bases). The ends were cut back, 4 bases at V and 5 bases at J, with 23 bases in the middle. Germline CDR1 reads KGHDR; CDR2 reads SFDVKD. The CDR3 is made up of 18 amino acids.

CDR3 sequence: CSVPIPGQGLNTGELFF. CDR3 nucleotide sequence: TGCAGCGTTCCTATTCCGGGACAGGGTCTGAACACCGGGGAGCTGTTTTTT. The V gene is TRBV29-1, the J gene TRBJ2-2, with 9 positions matching TRBD1. The germline V gene has CDR1 SQVTM and CDR2 ANQGSEA. With 5 bases clipped from V and 1 base from J, the junction kept 11 bases outside the gene matches. The CDR3 is made up of 17 amino acids.

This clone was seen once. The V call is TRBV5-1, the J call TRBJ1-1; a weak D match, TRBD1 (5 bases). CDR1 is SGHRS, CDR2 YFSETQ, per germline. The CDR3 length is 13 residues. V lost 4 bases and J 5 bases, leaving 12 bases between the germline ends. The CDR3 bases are TGCGCCAGCAGCCGAGGTGCAGGGACTGAAGCTTTCTTT. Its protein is CASSRGAGTEAFF.

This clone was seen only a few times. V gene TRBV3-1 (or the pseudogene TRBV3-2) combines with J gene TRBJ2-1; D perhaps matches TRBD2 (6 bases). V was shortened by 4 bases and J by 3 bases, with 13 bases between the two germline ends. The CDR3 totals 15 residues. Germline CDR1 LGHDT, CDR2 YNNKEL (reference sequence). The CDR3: CASSRRGSLYNEQFF. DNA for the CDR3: TGTGCCAGCAGCCGACGGGGGAGCCTCTACAATGAGCAGTTCTTC.

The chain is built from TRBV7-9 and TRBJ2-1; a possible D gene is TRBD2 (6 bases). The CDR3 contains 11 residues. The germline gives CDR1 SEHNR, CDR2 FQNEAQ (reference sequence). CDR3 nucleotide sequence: TGTGCTACCAAGGAGGGTCATGAGCAGTTCTTC. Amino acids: CATKEGHEQFF.

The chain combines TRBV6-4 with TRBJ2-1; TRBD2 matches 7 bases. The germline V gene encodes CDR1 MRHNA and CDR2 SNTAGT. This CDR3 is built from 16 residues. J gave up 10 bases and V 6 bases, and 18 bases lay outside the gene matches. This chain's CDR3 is CASRTPVGGRTGEQFF. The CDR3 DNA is TGTGCCAGCAGGACCCCCGTGGGGGGGAGGACGGGGGAGCAGTTCTTC.

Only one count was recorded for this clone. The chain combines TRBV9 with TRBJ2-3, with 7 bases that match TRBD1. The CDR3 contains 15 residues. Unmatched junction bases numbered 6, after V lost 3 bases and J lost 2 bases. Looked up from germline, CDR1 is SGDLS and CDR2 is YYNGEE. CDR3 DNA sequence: TGTGCCAGCAGCGCCCGGGACAGATTCACAGATACGCAGTATTTT. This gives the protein CASSARDRFTDTQYF.

CDR3 nucleotide sequence: TGTGCCAGCAGGGGACAGGGTTTTAACGAGCAGTACGTC. Translation: CASRGQGFNEQYV. The chain recombines TRBV2 with TRBJ2-7; 9 bases align to TRBD1. The CDR3 is 13 residues long. Germline CDR1 and CDR2: SNHLY and FYNNEI. Losses at the gene ends were 6 bases for V and 5 bases for J; bases not matched to a gene: 5.

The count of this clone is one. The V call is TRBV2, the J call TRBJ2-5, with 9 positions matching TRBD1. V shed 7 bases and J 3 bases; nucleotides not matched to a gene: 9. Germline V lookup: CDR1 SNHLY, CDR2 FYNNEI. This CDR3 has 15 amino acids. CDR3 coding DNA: TGTGCCAGCACCATACGACAGGGGGTTAAAGAGACCCAGTACTTC. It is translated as CASTIRQGVKETQYF. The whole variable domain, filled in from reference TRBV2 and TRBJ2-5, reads EPEVTQTPSHQVTQMGQEVILRCVPISNHLYFYWYRQILGQKVEFLVSFYNNEISEKSEIFDDQFSVERPDGSNFTLKIRSTKLEDSAMYFCASTIRQGVKETQYFGPGTRLLVL.

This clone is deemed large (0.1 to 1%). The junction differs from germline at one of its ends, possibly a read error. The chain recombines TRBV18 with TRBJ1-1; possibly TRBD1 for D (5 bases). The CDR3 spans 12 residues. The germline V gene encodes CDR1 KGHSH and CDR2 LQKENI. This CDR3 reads CASSPYLDSPQF. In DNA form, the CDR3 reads TGTGCCAGCTCACCCTATCTTGACAGCCCTCAGTTT.